The entry below describes one TCR beta chain. No antigen is known for it. No qualities accompany the bases; no much larger clone lies one base away. The cysteine opens and the phenylalanine closes a CDR3 of 14 amino acids. Of the read, only the CDR3 DNA is kept; its 42 bases are in frame from base 1. In the germline V gene, CDR1 corresponds to SGDLS and CDR2 to YYNGEE. Trimming removed 0 bases from V and 5 bases from J; the gene matches leave 2 bases unexplained. Whole blood was collected in K2EDTA tubes by collaborating institutions according to the institutions' own protocols. For TCRbeta analysis, collaborators shipped samples as frozen whole blood, isolated PBMCs, or DNA extracted from either of those sample types. TCRbeta CDR3 regions were amplified from genomic DNA using the immunoSEQ Assay, a bias-controlled multiplex PCR. The study's processing was this. The number of nucleated cells in each sample was estimated by amplification of reference gene primers within the assay. To quantify the absolute abundance of each unique TCRbeta CDR3 rearrangement, sequence reads were collapsed and filtered. For each sample, productive Simpson clonality was calculated as the square root of Simpson's diversity index over productive rearrangements. TCRdb carries this immuneACCESS record with in-frame sequences only. Its versions omit some clonotypes, under half of them owing to an unresolved V gene in the studies checked, with the rest unexplained. V and J calls and clone size come straight from that table; D and trimming were deduced from the DNA. For this sample the table gives around 100,000 clones, of which roughly 80% were detected only once. The top ten hold 20% to 25% of the sample.

This sample was included in a study of blood T cell repertoires in COVID-19 (dated by TCRdb to 2018 to 2020). A note on the overall study: Samples covering the acute and convalescent phases of COVID-19 were provided by collaborators in the United States, Italy and Spain. The prospective study material was composed of cDNA or gDNA derived from T cells, B-cell-depleted T cells, or PBMCs. Subjects who had been exposed to COVID-19, were actively infected with it, or had recovered from it provided the deeply sampled blood TCRbeta repertoires that made up the dataset. The repertoires were released in a freely available public database intended as a resource for research on the immune response to SARS-CoV-2. Samples were obtained from the ongoing ImmuneRACE study (first 160 participants) and from some 1,300 subjects provided by 6 global collaborators. A de-identified subject ID, COVID-19 status, age in years and sex were almost always included in the sample metadata. Where available, HLA class I and class II types were taken from metadata supplied by the sample provider and were not determined by assay-based typing.

Study-wide conclusions, independent of this receptor: Clinical and demographic metadata were provided uncurated, with the amount varying by source and participant.

This TCR was sampled from a man between 65 and 85 years old with active or convalescent COVID-19. The V and J genes are TRBV9 and TRBJ1-2, with 9 bases matching TRBD1. Sample: peripheral blood. The CDR3: CASSVETGGYGYTF. The DNA sequence reads TGTGCCAGCAGCGTAGAGACAGGGGGGTATGGCTACACCTTC.